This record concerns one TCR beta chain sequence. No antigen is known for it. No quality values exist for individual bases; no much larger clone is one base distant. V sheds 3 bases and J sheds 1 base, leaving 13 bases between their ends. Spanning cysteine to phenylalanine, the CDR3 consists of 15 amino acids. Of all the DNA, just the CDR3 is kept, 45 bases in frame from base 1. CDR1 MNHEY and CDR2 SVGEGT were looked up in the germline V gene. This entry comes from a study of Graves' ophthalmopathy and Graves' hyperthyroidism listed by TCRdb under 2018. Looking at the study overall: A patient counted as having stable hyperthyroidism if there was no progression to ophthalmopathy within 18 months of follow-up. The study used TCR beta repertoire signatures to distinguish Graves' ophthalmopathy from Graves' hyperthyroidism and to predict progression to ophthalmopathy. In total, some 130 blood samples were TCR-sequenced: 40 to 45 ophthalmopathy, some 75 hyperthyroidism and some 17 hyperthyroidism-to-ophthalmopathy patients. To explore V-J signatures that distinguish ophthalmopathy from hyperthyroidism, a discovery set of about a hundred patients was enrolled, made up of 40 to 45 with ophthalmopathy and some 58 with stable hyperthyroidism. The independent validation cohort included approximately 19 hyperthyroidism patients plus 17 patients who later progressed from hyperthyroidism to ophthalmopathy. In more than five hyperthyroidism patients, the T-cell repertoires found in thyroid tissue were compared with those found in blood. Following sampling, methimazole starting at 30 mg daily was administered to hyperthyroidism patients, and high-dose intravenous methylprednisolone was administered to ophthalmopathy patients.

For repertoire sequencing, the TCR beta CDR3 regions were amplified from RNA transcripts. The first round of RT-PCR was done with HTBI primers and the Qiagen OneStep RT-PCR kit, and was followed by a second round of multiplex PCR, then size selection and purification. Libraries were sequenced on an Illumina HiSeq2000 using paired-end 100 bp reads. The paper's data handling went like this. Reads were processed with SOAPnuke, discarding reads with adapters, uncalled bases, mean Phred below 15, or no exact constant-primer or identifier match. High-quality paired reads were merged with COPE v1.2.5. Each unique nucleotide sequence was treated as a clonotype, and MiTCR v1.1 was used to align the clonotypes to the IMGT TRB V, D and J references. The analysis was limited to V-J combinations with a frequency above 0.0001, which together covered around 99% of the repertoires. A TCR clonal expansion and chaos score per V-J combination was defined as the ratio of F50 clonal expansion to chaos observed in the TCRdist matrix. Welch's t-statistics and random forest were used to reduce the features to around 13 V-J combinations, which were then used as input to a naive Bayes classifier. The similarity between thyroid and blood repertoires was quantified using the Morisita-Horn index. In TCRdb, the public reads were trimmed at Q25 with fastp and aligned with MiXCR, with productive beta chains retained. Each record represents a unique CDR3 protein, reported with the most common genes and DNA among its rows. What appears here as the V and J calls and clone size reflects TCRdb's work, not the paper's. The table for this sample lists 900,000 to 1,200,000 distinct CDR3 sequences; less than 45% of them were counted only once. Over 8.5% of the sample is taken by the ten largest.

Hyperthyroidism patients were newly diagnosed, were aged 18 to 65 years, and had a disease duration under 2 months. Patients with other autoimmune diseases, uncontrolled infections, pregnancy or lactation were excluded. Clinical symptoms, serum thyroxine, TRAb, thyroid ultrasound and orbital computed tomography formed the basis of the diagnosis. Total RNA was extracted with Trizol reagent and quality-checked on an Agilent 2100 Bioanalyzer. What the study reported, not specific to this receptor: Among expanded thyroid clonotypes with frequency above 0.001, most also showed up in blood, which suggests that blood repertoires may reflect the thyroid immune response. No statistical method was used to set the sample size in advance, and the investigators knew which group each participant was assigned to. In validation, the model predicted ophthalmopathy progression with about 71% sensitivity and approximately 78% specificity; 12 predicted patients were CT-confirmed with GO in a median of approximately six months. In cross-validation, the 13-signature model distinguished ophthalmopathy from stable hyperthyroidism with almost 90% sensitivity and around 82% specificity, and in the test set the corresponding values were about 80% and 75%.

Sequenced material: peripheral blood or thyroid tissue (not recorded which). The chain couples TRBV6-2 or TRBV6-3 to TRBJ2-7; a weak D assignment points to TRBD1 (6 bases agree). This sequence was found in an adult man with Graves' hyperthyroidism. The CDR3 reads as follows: CASSYGGQTSYEQYF. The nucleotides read TGTGCCAGCAGTTATGGAGGACAGACGTCCTACGAGCAGTACTTC.